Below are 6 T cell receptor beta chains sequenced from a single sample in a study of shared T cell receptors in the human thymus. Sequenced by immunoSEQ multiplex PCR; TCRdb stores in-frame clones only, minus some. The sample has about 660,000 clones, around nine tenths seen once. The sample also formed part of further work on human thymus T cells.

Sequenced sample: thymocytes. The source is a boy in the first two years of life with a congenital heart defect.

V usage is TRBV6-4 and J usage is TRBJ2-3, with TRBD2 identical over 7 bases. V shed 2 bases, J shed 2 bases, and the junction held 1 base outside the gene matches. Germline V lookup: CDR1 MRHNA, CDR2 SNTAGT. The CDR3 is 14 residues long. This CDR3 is CASSDGTTTDTQYF. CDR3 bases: TGTGCCAGCAGTGACGGGACTACCACAGATACGCAGTATTTT.

The chain's CDR3 is CAWLRERGLKLFF. In nucleotides, the CDR3 is TGTGCCTGGCTACGGGAGCGGGGCCTGAAACTGTTTTTT. The V gene is TRBV30, the J gene TRBJ1-4; maybe TRBD1 (5 bases). This CDR3 comprises 13 residues. V was pared by 5 bases and J by 11 bases, with 18 bases between. CDR1 GTSNPN and CDR2 SVGIG come from the germline V gene (reference sequence).

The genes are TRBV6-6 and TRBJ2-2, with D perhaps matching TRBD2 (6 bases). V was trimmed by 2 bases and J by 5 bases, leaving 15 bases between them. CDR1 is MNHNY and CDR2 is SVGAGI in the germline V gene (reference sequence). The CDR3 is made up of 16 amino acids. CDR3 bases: TGTGCCAGCAGTTACCGGACTCCCCGGGAGACCGGGGAGCTGTTTTTT. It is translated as CASSYRTPRETGELFF.

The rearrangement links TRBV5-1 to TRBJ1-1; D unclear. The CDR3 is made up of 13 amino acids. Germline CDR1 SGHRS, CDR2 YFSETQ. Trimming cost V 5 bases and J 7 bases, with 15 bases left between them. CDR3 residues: CASRLTRADEAFF. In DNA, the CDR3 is TGCGCCAGCAGACTGACTAGGGCGGATGAAGCTTTCTTT.

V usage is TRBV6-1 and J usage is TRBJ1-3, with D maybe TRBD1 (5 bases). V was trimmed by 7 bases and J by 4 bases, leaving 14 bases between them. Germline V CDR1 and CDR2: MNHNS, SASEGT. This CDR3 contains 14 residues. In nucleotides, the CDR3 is TGTGCCAGCACTCGGGGGAGGGGCGGAAACACCATATATTTT. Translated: CASTRGRGGNTIYF.

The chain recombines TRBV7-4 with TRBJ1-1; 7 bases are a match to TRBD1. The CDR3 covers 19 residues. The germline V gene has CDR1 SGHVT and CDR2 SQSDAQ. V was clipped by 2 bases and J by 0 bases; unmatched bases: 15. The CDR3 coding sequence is TGTGCCAGCAGCTTAACCGAATCGGGACAGCCTTTCATGAACACTGAAGCTTTCTTT. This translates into CASSLTESGQPFMNTEAFF.